This is a list of T cell receptor beta chains from one sample in a study of cytomegalovirus exposure and HLA in healthy donors. Using immunoSEQ multiplex PCR, the repertoire was profiled, and TCRdb retains in-frame clones only, with some absent. The sample holds nearly 110,000 clones, approximately 84% seen once. The sample comprised PBMCs. These receptors came from a man aged 25-40 years in good health and CMV-seronegative. CDR3s include the opening cysteine and the closing phenylalanine or tryptophan. D genes are given only for firm matches. A clone size is listed for some rows: how often the clone was seen (once, few, many), or a class if it is expanded.

v_gene,d_gene,j_gene,abundance,CDR3aa,CDR3nt
TRBV5-1,TRBD2,TRBJ2-4,.,CASSLVLAGLAKNIQYF,TGCGCCAGCAGCTTGGTTCTAGCGGGACTAGCCAAAAACATTCAGTACTTC
TRBV19,TRBD1,TRBJ1-1,.,CASWTGGNTEAFF,TGTGCCAGTTGGACAGGTGGGAACACTGAAGCTTTCTTT
TRBV30,.,TRBJ1-3,.,CAWSVIRGGGGNTIYF,TGTGCCTGGAGTGTCATACGGGGTGGTGGTGGAAACACCATATATTTT
TRBV7-2,.,TRBJ1-5,.,CASSWGTPPQPQHF,TGTGCCAGCAGCTGGGGGACACCTCCGCAGCCCCAGCATTTT
TRBV30,.,TRBJ1-2,.,CAWSREFSYGYTF,TGTGCCTGGAGTCGGGAGTTTAGCTATGGCTACACCTTC
TRBV11-2,TRBD2,TRBJ2-7,.,CASSPRTSGSHEQYF,TGTGCCAGCAGCCCACGGACTAGCGGGAGCCACGAGCAGTACTTC
TRBV6-1,.,TRBJ2-3,.,CASSGTVSTDTQYF,TGTGCCAGCAGTGGAACAGTAAGCACAGATACGCAGTATTTT
TRBV9,TRBD1,TRBJ1-2,.,CASSETGGAWGYTF,TGTGCCAGCAGCGAAACAGGGGGCGCTTGGGGCTACACCTTC
TRBV6-5,TRBD1,TRBJ1-5,few,CASRGQANQPQHF,TGTGCCAGCCGCGGACAGGCTAATCAGCCCCAGCATTTT
TRBV29-1,TRBD2,TRBJ2-1,.,CSVGLAGAYNEQFF,TGCAGCGTGGGACTAGCGGGGGCCTACAATGAGCAGTTCTTC
TRBV7-6,TRBD2,TRBJ2-3,few,CASSGEGLAVDTQYF,TGTGCCAGCAGCGGAGAGGGACTAGCGGTAGATACGCAGTATTTT
TRBV4-1,TRBD2,TRBJ2-7,.,CASSQEEREGYEQYF,TGCGCCAGCAGCCAAGAGGAGCGGGAGGGTTACGAGCAGTACTTC
TRBV7-2,.,TRBJ1-2,.,CASSLAGRVGYGYTF,TGTGCCAGCAGCTTAGCTGGCAGGGTCGGGTATGGCTACACCTTC
TRBV6-5,.,TRBJ1-1,.,CASSYLRNTEAFF,TGTGCCAGCAGTTACCTAAGGAACACTGAAGCTTTCTTT
TRBV28,TRBD1,TRBJ1-2,.,CASTGGARANYGYTF,TGTGCCAGCACAGGGGGCGCGAGAGCTAACTATGGCTACACCTTC
TRBV5-1,.,TRBJ2-7,.,CASRPAGTPYEQYF,TGCGCCAGCAGACCTGCCGGGACACCCTACGAGCAGTACTTC
TRBV11-2,.,TRBJ2-7,.,CASSGFTVYEQYF,TGTGCCAGCAGCGGATTTACAGTCTACGAGCAGTACTTC
TRBV28,.,TRBJ2-7,.,CASRPDRFNEQYF,TGTGCCAGCAGGCCCGACAGGTTCAACGAGCAGTACTTC
TRBV5-4,.,TRBJ2-7,.,CASSLGDSFYEQYF,TGTGCCAGCAGCTTGGGGGACTCTTTCTACGAGCAGTACTTC
TRBV5-4,TRBD2,TRBJ2-5,once,CASSLALAGVQETQYF,TGTGCCAGCAGCTTGGCCCTAGCGGGGGTGCAAGAGACCCAGTACTTC
TRBV9,TRBD1,TRBJ1-1,.,CASSVGDRRLTEAFF,TGTGCCAGCAGCGTGGGGGACAGAAGGTTGACTGAAGCTTTCTTT
TRBV27,.,TRBJ2-7,.,CASGPRGAGQYF,TGTGCCAGCGGCCCCCGGGGTGCGGGGCAGTACTTC
TRBV5-8,TRBD1,TRBJ1-3,.,CASSPWLTGSQATIYF,TGTGCCAGCAGCCCGTGGTTGACAGGGAGCCAGGCCACCATATATTTT
TRBV27,.,TRBJ2-7,.,CASSLGGQGYEQYF,TGTGCCAGCAGTTTAGGGGGCCAGGGGTACGAGCAGTACTTC
TRBV7-8,TRBD1,TRBJ1-4,.,CASSFGQVEKLFF,TGTGCCAGCAGCTTCGGACAGGTTGAAAAACTGTTTTTT
TRBV27,.,TRBJ1-4,.,CASSRTPQVEKLFF,TGTGCCAGCAGTCGGACCCCACAGGTTGAAAAACTGTTTTTT
TRBV7-7,.,TRBJ2-7,.,CASSWSGNSEQYF,TGTGCTAGCAGCTGGTCCGGGAACAGCGAGCAGTACTTC
TRBV5-1,.,TRBJ2-7,.,CASMDLSYEQYF,TGCGCCAGCATGGACTTATCCTACGAGCAGTACTTC